A selection of T cell receptor beta chains follows, all from one sample in a study of cytomegalovirus exposure and HLA in healthy donors. Libraries were prepared by immunoSEQ multiplex PCR; TCRdb keeps only in-frame clonotypes and omits some of them. Here the sample spans about 190,000 clones, about four fifths being singletons. The source material was PBMCs. These receptors were obtained from a woman in her late teens or twenties in good health and CMV-seropositive. Each CDR3 is given with its conserved first and last residue. Fields, in order: J gene, V gene, CDR3 length, D gene, clone size, CDR3 DNA, CDR3 protein. A D gene is named only where the DNA matches it firmly. The size entry is marked missing in some rows and otherwise reads once, few, many or a size class.

TRBJ1-2	TRBV28	13	NA	NA	TGTGCCAGCAGTTCAACCCCAGGGAATGGCTACACCTTC	CASSSTPGNGYTF
TRBJ1-4	TRBV19	13	NA	NA	TGTGCCACCAATGGCGGTTTCGATGAAAAACTGTTTTTT	CATNGGFDEKLFF
TRBJ1-1	TRBV5-1	14	NA	NA	TGCGCCAGCAGCTTGGTGTGGGGGGGAACTGAAGCTTTCTTT	CASSLVWGGTEAFF
TRBJ1-3	TRBV9	14	NA	NA	TGTGCCAGCAGCGTAGCAAGTAGCGGAAACACCATATATTTT	CASSVASSGNTIYF
TRBJ2-1	TRBV7-2	14	TRBD2	few	TGTGCCAGCAGCTTGGCGGGGGGGCGGAATGAGCAGTTCTTC	CASSLAGGRNEQFF
TRBJ2-6	TRBV5-4	17	TRBD1	NA	TGTGCCAGCAGCGCAGGACAGGGACTCTCTGGGGCCAACGTCCTGACTTTC	CASSAGQGLSGANVLTF
TRBJ1-2	TRBV6-1	13	NA	NA	TGTGCCAGCAGTGTGGCCTTCAACTATGGCTACACCTTC	CASSVAFNYGYTF
TRBJ2-2	TRBV5-6	17	TRBD1	NA	TGTGCCAGCAGCTTGTCCTTCACAGGGGGAGTCACCGGGGAGCTGTTTTTT	CASSLSFTGGVTGELFF
TRBJ1-3	TRBV7-9	15	NA	NA	TGTGCCAGCAGCTTAGTGAACGCTACTGGAAACACCATATATTTT	CASSLVNATGNTIYF
TRBJ2-7	TRBV5-6	13	TRBD1	few	TGTGCCAGCAGCAACAGGGGCATTGGCGAGCAGTACTTC	CASSNRGIGEQYF
TRBJ1-1	TRBV15	16	NA	few	TGTGCCACAAGGGGGGGTTCTAGATTTTTTGGCACTGAAGCTTTCTTT	CATRGGSRFFGTEAFF
TRBJ1-6	TRBV25-1	13	NA	few	TGTGCCAGCAGTCCCCGGGGTAATTCACCCCTCCACTTT	CASSPRGNSPLHF
TRBJ2-5	TRBV6-5	13	TRBD1	NA	TGTGCCAGCAGTTCGGGACAGTCCGGGGCCCAGTACTTC	CASSSGQSGAQYF
TRBJ2-7	TRBV2	13	TRBD1	NA	TGTGCCAGCAGTTGGACAGGGCCCCACGAGCAGTACTTC	CASSWTGPHEQYF
TRBJ2-3	TRBV4-1	17	TRBD2	NA	TGCGCCAGCACTGTGTTCTCGGTAGCGGGAAGCACAGATACGCAGTATTTT	CASTVFSVAGSTDTQYF
TRBJ2-3	TRBV6-4	16	TRBD2	many	TGTGCCAGCAGTGACTCGACTAGCGGGGGGGCAGATACGCAGTATTTT	CASSDSTSGGADTQYF
TRBJ1-2	TRBV11-3	17	NA	NA	TGTGCCAGCAGTCACCCCAAGCCACAGGGTGAGAACTATGGCTACACCTTC	CASSHPKPQGENYGYTF